The 12 T cell receptor beta chains below come from one sample, sequenced in a study of blood T cells in healthy people across ages. A second PCR of 7 to 11 cycles used a sample-barcoded 5' primer and a J-beta primer mix. TCRdb redid the calling of the 5' RACE reads with MiXCR, one entry per CDR3 protein. This sample yields 600,000 to 800,000 distinct CDR3 sequences, of which over 40% are seen a single time; roughly 13% belongs to the top ten. Specimen: blood. The receptors stem from an elderly woman in good health.

The J gene is TRBJ1-4, the V gene TRBV29-1, with 7 nucleotides matching TRBD1. Germline V lookup: CDR1 SQVTM, CDR2 ANQGSEA. CDR3 length: 14 residues. V lost 5 bases to trimming and J lost 6 bases; unmatched junction nucleotides: 9. The CDR3 reads CSVLRRGPYEKLFF. As DNA, the CDR3 is TGCAGCGTTTTAAGGAGGGGGCCTTATGAAAAACTGTTTTTT.

The chain links TRBV20-1 to TRBJ2-1; D perhaps matches TRBD1 (6 bases). CDR3 size: 11 residues. Deletions cut 6 bases from V and 8 bases from J, with 11 bases between. CDR1 DFQATT and CDR2 SNEGSKA come from the germline V gene (reference sequence). CDR3 nucleotides: TGCAGTGCCAGGGGAGCGGATGAGCAGTTCTTC. Translation gives CSARGADEQFF.

The V call is TRBV18, the J call TRBJ2-3, with D perhaps matching TRBD1 or TRBD2 (5 bases each). Germline assignment: CDR1 KGHSH and CDR2 LQKENI. CDR3 length: 14 residues. Trimming took off 5 bases at V and 4 bases at J, with 13 bases between the two ends. CDR3 bases: TGTGCCAGCTCATCCCTTCGGGACGCAGATACGCAGTATTTT. Amino acids: CASSSLRDADTQYF.

This rearrangement joins TRBV7-2 to TRBJ1-1, with D maybe TRBD1 (6 bases). Germline assignment: CDR1 SGHTA and CDR2 FQGNSA. This CDR3 comprises 16 residues. Trimming pared 1 base from V and 7 bases from J, leaving 19 bases between. The CDR3 DNA follows: TGTGCCAGCAGCTTAGGAGAATGGGGGCTTTACGGTGAAGCTTTCTTT. Its protein product is CASSLGEWGLYGEAFF.

In the case of this clonotype: Sequence at one end of the junction differs from germline and may be a read error. The chain recombines TRBV7-2 with TRBJ2-4; D is ambiguous. CDR1 is SGHTA and CDR2 is FQGNSA in the germline V gene. The CDR3 sequence is 16 residues long. The CDR3 reads CVSSLGFRQYGNIQYF. In nucleotides, the CDR3 is TGTGTCAGCAGCTTAGGGTTTAGGCAATATGGAAACATTCAGTACTTC.

This clonotype was detected ten times or more. V is TRBV12-3 or TRBV12-4 and J is TRBJ1-2; 12 nucleotides align to TRBD1. CDR3 length: 15 amino acids. Germline trimming cut 4 bases from V and 6 bases from J; bases unmatched to any gene: 6. The CDR3 is CASSSGQGALHGYTF. CDR3 in DNA: TGTGCCAGCAGTTCGGGACAGGGGGCGTTGCATGGCTACACCTTC.

This clonotype was detected a few times. The CDR3 sequence is CASSLGLGSSYNEQFF. In nucleotides, the CDR3 is TGCGCCAGCAGCTTGGGTCTGGGAAGCTCCTACAATGAGCAGTTCTTC. This chain joins TRBV5-1 and TRBJ2-1, with D hard to call. Trimming shortened V by 0 bases and J by 0 bases, and 10 bases separated the two germline ends. Germline V gives CDR1 SGHRS, CDR2 YFSETQ. The CDR3 has 16 residues.

This clonotype was counted once. V gene TRBV7-9 combines with J gene TRBJ2-1, with D tentatively TRBD1 (5 bases). The DNA end lines up better with TRBJ2-7; the J call may be wrong. CDR1 and CDR2 from the germline V gene are SEHNR and FQNEAQ (reference sequence). The CDR3 extends over 15 amino acids. The CDR3 sequence is CASSTGRPPLNEQYF. CDR3 in DNA: TGTGCCAGCAGCACAGGACGGCCCCCTCTCAATGAGCAGTACTTC.

This clonotype was recorded at least ten times. J is TRBJ2-5 and V is TRBV20-1, with D possibly matching TRBD2 (6 bases). Germline V gene sequence: CDR1 DFQATT, CDR2 SNEGSKA (reference sequence). The V end lost 5 bases, the J end lost 4 bases, and 11 bases lay between the germline ends. The CDR3 spans 12 residues. CDR3 amino acids: CSARGGVETQYF. The DNA of the CDR3 is TGCAGTGCTCGGGGAGGAGTAGAGACCCAGTACTTC.

This clonotype was observed a few times. The chain is built from TRBV20-1 and TRBJ2-5; 7 nucleotides agree with TRBD2. The germline CDR1 and CDR2 sequences are DFQATT and SNEGSKA (reference sequence). The ends lost 0 bases at V and 5 bases at J; junction bases unmatched: 9. This CDR3 spans 15 amino acids. The CDR3 DNA follows: TGCAGTGCTAGAGACGTGGGGAGGGCCCGTGAGACCCAGTACTTC. Translated, it gives CSARDVGRARETQYF.

V gene TRBV25-1 combines with J gene TRBJ1-5, with 9 positions matching TRBD1. V gave up 3 bases and J gave up 5 bases; unmatched junction bases: 8. Per the germline V gene, CDR1 is MGHDK and CDR2 is SYGVNS. The CDR3 is 16 residues long. CDR3 bases: TGTGCCAGCAGTGATTCGACAGGGGGAAACTATCAGCCCCAGCATTTT. Amino acids: CASSDSTGGNYQPQHF.

Regarding this clonotype: A read error is possible here, since a much larger clone lies one base away. V is TRBV28 and J is TRBJ2-1; TRBD2 agrees at 7 bases. The CDR3 extends over 16 amino acids. Germline V CDR1 and CDR2: MDHEN, SYDVKM. CDR3 residues: CAGSVPTAGLYNEQFF. The CDR3 region has the DNA TGTGCCGGCAGTGTCCCGACAGCGGGATTGTACAATGAGCAGTTCTTC.